The sequence of this T cell receptor beta chain was determined in a study of OX40 agonist ivuxolimab in advanced cancers. Study context: Every 2 weeks, ivuxolimab was infused into the patients intravenously at between 0.01 and 10 mg/kg. Partial responses occurred in Three dose-escalation patients, one with hepatocellular carcinoma and two with cutaneous melanoma.

Libraries were prepared by immunoSEQ multiplex PCR; TCRdb keeps only in-frame clonotypes and omits some of them. The data hold tens of thousands of clones, with 80% to 90% observed a single time. The CDR3 extends over 16 amino acids. V shed 3 bases and J 1 base; nucleotides not matched to a gene: 6. The germline CDR1 and CDR2 sequences are MGHRA and YSYEKL. This sequence originates from an adult with an advanced solid tumor such as melanoma, head and neck, liver or kidney cancer. Specimen: CD4+ or CD8+ T cells sorted from blood, collected in a trial of the OX40 agonist ivuxolimab. The V gene is TRBV4-1, the J gene TRBJ2-3; 8 bases fit TRBD1. CDR3: CASSHPPGQGTDTQYF. The CDR3 region has the DNA TGCGCCAGCAGCCATCCGCCGGGACAGGGCACAGATACGCAGTATTTT.